The clone carrying this TCR beta chain was seen at least ten times. Its antigen is not identified. Investigators excluded patients with uncontrolled infection, other autoimmune disease, pregnancy or lactation. Used for diagnoses were clinical symptoms, serum thyroxine and TRAb, thyroid ultrasound and orbital computed tomography. This sample was included in a study of T cells in Graves' hyperthyroidism and ophthalmopathy. Study-level points and caveats: Ophthalmopathy was distinguished from stable hyperthyroidism by 13 V-J signatures. Ophthalmopathy got predicted by the model a median roughly 6.4 months before its onset.

Authors of the study amplified TCR beta CDR3 regions from RNA transcripts. HTBI primers were employed in a first-round RT-PCR of the TCR CDR3. MiXCR, run by TCRdb on the multiplex PCR reads, gives a single entry per CDR3 protein. Here the sample spans about 370,000 distinct CDR3 sequences, around 15% being singletons. The sequencing sample was made of blood. The clonotype was recovered from a woman aged 55-70 years with Graves' ophthalmopathy.

The CDR3 region has the DNA TGTGCCAGCAGCTTAACCGGGGGGAGCCCTCTCTCCGGGGAGCTGTTTTTT. It specifies CASSLTGGSPLSGELFF. V gene TRBV7-3 combines with J gene TRBJ2-2, with TRBD2 matching over 7 bases. Losses at the gene ends were 0 bases for V and 6 bases for J; bases not matched to a gene: 10. The CDR3 covers 17 residues. Germline CDR1 and CDR2: SGHTA and FQGTGA.